One T cell receptor beta chain is described in this entry. The entry originates in a study of blood T cell repertoires in COVID-19. Study details: Sample material is recorded as cDNA or gDNA derived from T cells, B-cell-depleted T cells, or PBMCs.

Only in-frame clones appear in the TCRdb table, and some are missing; sequencing was by immunoSEQ multiplex PCR. This table has 350,000 or so clones, 80% to 90% appearing once. Individuals drawn from around 25 US areas were about 18 to 90 years old. Cohorts were based on clinical histories the participants reported. The germline CDR1 and CDR2 sequences are MNHEY and SMNVEV (reference sequence). The CDR3 totals 15 residues. V lost 5 bases and J 8 bases, leaving 21 bases between the germline ends. What was sequenced was PBMCs or T cells enriched from blood (not recorded which). The rearrangement uses TRBV27 and TRBJ1-2, with a weak D call TRBD1 (6 bases). This TCR came from a woman aged 40 to 49 with acute COVID-19. The CDR3 sequence is CASSPAPWRGLGYTF. CDR3 DNA sequence: TGTGCCAGCAGTCCGGCGCCGTGGCGGGGGCTAGGCTACACCTTC.